The 10 T cell receptor beta chains below all came from one sample that was sequenced in a study of technical replicates of blood from a few donors. The table came from immunoSEQ multiplex PCR; TCRdb's copy has only in-frame clones and leaves some out. The sample carries some 48,000 clones, 92% recorded once. The sample taken for sequencing was PBMCs. The receptor set was obtained from a human donor in good health. Some clones in this sample may be carry-over from other donors' samples.

V and J are TRBV14 and TRBJ2-3, with 8 bases lining up with TRBD1. The CDR3 extends over 16 amino acids. Trimming removed 0 bases from V and 5 bases from J; junction bases left unmatched: 7. Germline V gene sequence: CDR1 SGHDN, CDR2 FVKESK. The CDR3 DNA reads as TGTGCCAGCAGCCAAGATCTCGGACAGGGAAGAGATACGCAGTATTTT. Translated: CASSQDLGQGRDTQYF.

The chain uses TRBV5-6 and TRBJ1-2; D is possibly TRBD1 (5 bases). Germline assignment: CDR1 SGHDT and CDR2 YYEEEE. The CDR3 spans 12 residues. V dropped 3 bases and J dropped 4 bases, with 7 bases sitting between them. The CDR3 DNA reads TGTGCCAGCAGCTCCGGGGGCTATGGCTACACCTTC. As protein: CASSSGGYGYTF.

The chain combines TRBV4-2 with TRBJ1-2; 11 nucleotides match TRBD1. The CDR3 extends over 17 amino acids. Unmatched junction bases numbered 11, after V lost 3 bases and J lost 5 bases. CDR1 LGHNA and CDR2 YNFKEQ come from the germline V gene. The CDR3 here is CASSQPLPGQGGYGYTF. Written as DNA, the CDR3 is TGTGCCAGCAGCCAGCCGCTTCCGGGACAGGGGGGTTATGGCTACACCTTC.

This chain connects TRBV19 to TRBJ1-5; 11 bases align to TRBD1. V shed 5 bases and J 4 bases; nucleotides not matched to a gene: 4. Germline-derived CDR1 and CDR2 are LNHDA and SQIVND (reference sequence). The CDR3 runs to 15 residues. The CDR3 sequence is CASSRGQGGNQPQHF. The DNA for the CDR3 is TGTGCCAGTAGTCGGGGACAGGGGGGGAATCAGCCCCAGCATTTT.

The genes are TRBV7-9 and TRBJ2-7; TRBD1 might be the D (5 bases). CDR1 SEHNR and CDR2 FQNEAQ come from the germline V gene (reference sequence). V was cut by 0 bases and J by 5 bases, with 17 bases left in between. This CDR3 spans 16 amino acids. DNA for the CDR3: TGTGCCAGCAGCTTAGCAGGGGCTTCTGAGGTCGACGAGCAGTACTTC. This codes for CASSLAGASEVDEQYF.

The chain is built from TRBV5-6 and TRBJ1-2, with TRBD1 identical over 10 bases. The J segment lost 7 bases and the V segment lost 4 bases, leaving 7 bases of the junction unmatched. Germline V gene lookup returns CDR1 SGHDT and CDR2 YYEEEE. This CDR3 comprises 14 residues. The CDR3 loop reads CASSQGQGMGGYTF. The CDR3 DNA follows: TGTGCCAGCAGCCAGGGACAGGGGATGGGTGGCTACACCTTC.

V is TRBV19 and J is TRBJ1-2; 10 positions agree with TRBD1. Germline trimming cut 10 bases from V and 8 bases from J; bases unmatched to any gene: 13. The germline CDR1 and CDR2 sequences are LNHDA and SQIVND (reference sequence). The CDR3 covers 14 residues. The DNA of the CDR3 is TGTGCCACCCTGGGGAGGGACAGGGGACGGGGCTACACCTTC. Encoded protein: CATLGRDRGRGYTF.

V usage is TRBV19 and J usage is TRBJ1-5, with D perhaps matching TRBD1 (5 bases). The CDR3 length is 13 residues. Germline V gives CDR1 LNHDA, CDR2 SQIVND (reference sequence). Trimming removed 5 bases at V and 4 bases at J, with 9 bases between. The chain's CDR3 is CASSWTRNQPQHF. CDR3 nucleotide sequence: TGTGCCAGTAGTTGGACAAGAAATCAGCCCCAGCATTTT.

The chain couples TRBV27 to TRBJ2-5; D may be TRBD2 (5 bases). Deletions cut 4 bases from V and 1 base from J, with 10 bases between. Germline CDR1 is MNHEY and CDR2 is SMNVEV (reference sequence). This CDR3 is built from 14 residues. For the CDR3, the DNA is TGTGCCAGCAGTTCCCGGGGTTTCCAAGAGACCCAGTACTTC. Its translation: CASSSRGFQETQYF.

The V and J genes are TRBV5-1 and TRBJ2-3; 9 bases fit TRBD2. The CDR3 length is 15 residues. Germline CDR1 SGHRS, CDR2 YFSETQ. V lost 6 bases and J lost 5; bases outside the gene matches: 10. CDR3 protein: CASIRQGLAVDTQYF. The CDR3 region has the DNA TGCGCCAGCATCCGCCAGGGACTAGCAGTAGATACGCAGTATTTT.